This T cell receptor beta chain was obtained from a study of blood T cells in healthy people across ages. Trimming removed 2 bases from V and 5 bases from J; junction bases left unmatched: 4. Germline V gives CDR1 SGHTA, CDR2 FQGTGA. This CDR3 is 14 amino acids long. Primed by a sample-barcoded 5' primer and a J-beta primer mix, a second PCR proceeded for about 7 to 11 cycles. MiXCR was run by TCRdb on the 5' RACE reads, yielding one entry per CDR3 protein. Of 1,800,000 or so distinct CDR3 sequences listed, around 42% were seen once; the top ten hold about 23%. This sequence was found in a human donor in good health. The chain has TRBV7-3 and TRBJ2-3, with 7 bases that match TRBD2. The sequenced sample consisted of blood. CDR3 protein: CASSLRGVGDTQYF. Here the CDR3 DNA reads TGTGCCAGCAGCTTACGGGGGGTGGGAGATACGCAGTATTTT.